This section outlines one TCR beta chain sequence together with its context. The V segment lost 3 bases and the J segment 9 bases; nucleotides outside the gene matches: 14. CDR1 is LGHNA, CDR2 YSLEER, per germline. This CDR3 has 17 residues. The data were taken from a study of cytomegalovirus exposure and HLA in healthy donors. As for the study in general: A subsequent analysis stated that the approximately 110 validation repertoires were run on the same platform as the approximately 710 first-cohort repertoires.

The assay was immunoSEQ multiplex PCR, and TCRdb's table has in-frame clones only and misses some. This table has 100,000 to 150,000 clones, roughly 95% appearing once. The V call is TRBV4-3, the J call TRBJ2-1; 10 positions match TRBD2. The specimen sequenced was PBMCs. The receptor was derived from a young man in good health and CMV-seronegative. The CDR3 sequence is CASSHDSLAGVTIEQFF. The CDR3 DNA sequence: TGCGCCAGCAGCCATGACTCTCTAGCGGGAGTCACGATTGAGCAGTTCTTC.